This T cell receptor beta chain was obtained from a study of shared clonotypes between healthy human individuals. The study, taken as a whole, reports: Sampling included only blood; tissue repertoires likely differ.

Splitting the CD4+ cells yielded a CD45RA+ naive subset and a CD45RA-negative memory subset. Several immunoSEQ 96-well plates shared each subset's DNA, each plate a replicate. This table comes from immunoSEQ multiplex PCR, and its TCRdb copy is limited to in-frame clones, with some not included. The data hold 2.3 million or so clones, with just over 90% observed a single time. With regard to this clone: Its target is not known.

The specimen was naive CD4+ T cells from PBMCs. The sample's subset: CD45RA+ positively selected. This receptor was identified in a man aged 18 to 29 in good health. Some clones in this sample may be carry-over from other donors' samples.

The CDR3 region is CASSIGGGTNTEAFF. Here the CDR3 DNA reads TGTGCCAGCAGTATCGGGGGGGGAACGAACACTGAAGCTTTCTTT. The gene calls are TRBV28 and TRBJ1-1; TRBD1 might be the D (5 bases). Germline assignment: CDR1 MDHEN and CDR2 SYDVKM. The CDR3 has 15 amino acids. The V end lost 5 bases, the J end lost 1 base, and 14 bases lay between the germline ends.